Below, 13 T cell receptor beta chains from the same sample are listed, as sequenced in a study of graft-versus-host responses after intestinal transplantation. Profiling relied on immunoSEQ multiplex PCR, and the TCRdb table lists in-frame clones only, not all of them. Among about 61,000 clones listed, 94% were seen once. Their specific antigens are unknown. Here the sequenced sample was unstimulated CD4+ T cells sorted from spleen or lymph node cells, taken before transplant. These receptors all come from a human donor who was the organ donor for an intestinal transplant.

This CDR3 is CASSPNDRGNEKLFF. In nucleotides, the CDR3 is TGTGCCAGCAGCCCCAATGACAGGGGAAATGAAAAACTGTTTTTT. The chain links TRBV7-9 to TRBJ1-4; 8 bases agree with TRBD1. Germline V gene data show CDR1 as SEHNR and CDR2 as FQNEAQ (reference sequence). This CDR3 region has 15 residues. The V segment lost 5 bases and the J segment 5 bases; nucleotides outside the gene matches: 7.

The J gene is TRBJ1-5, the V gene TRBV7-8; D ambiguous. CDR3 size: 15 residues. Trimming removed 1 base at V and 0 bases at J, with 7 bases between. Germline-derived CDR1 and CDR2 are SGHVS and FQNEAQ. The CDR3 reads CASSLGSDSNQPQHF. The CDR3 nucleotides read TGTGCCAGCAGCTTAGGGAGTGATAGCAATCAGCCCCAGCATTTT.

A single count supports this clone. The chain is built from TRBV29-1 and TRBJ2-5, with D perhaps matching TRBD1 or TRBD2 (6 bases each). The CDR3 runs 13 residues. Per the germline V gene, CDR1 is SQVTM and CDR2 is ANQGSEA. Trimming removed 2 bases from V and 5 bases from J, with 12 bases in between. CDR3 in amino acids: CSVEYRGGETQYF. The CDR3 DNA reads TGCAGCGTTGAATACAGAGGGGGGGAGACCCAGTACTTC.

This clone has more than one count but fewer than ten. V and J are TRBV6-5 and TRBJ2-7; D gene unclear. CDR1 MNHEY and CDR2 SVGAGI come from the germline V gene. The CDR3 contains 13 residues. The V end lost 5 bases, the J end lost 2 bases, and 10 bases lay between the germline ends. The CDR3 region has the DNA TGTGCCAGCAGTACCGGAAAAACCTACGAGCAGTACTTC. This codes for CASSTGKTYEQYF.

V usage is TRBV11-1 and J usage is TRBJ2-1; perhaps TRBD1 as D (5 bases). Germline values: CDR1 SGHAT, CDR2 FQDESV (reference sequence). The CDR3 spans 13 residues. V lost 5 bases to trimming and J lost 6 bases, with 11 bases between them. The CDR3 reads CASSPRTSNEQFF. Here the CDR3 DNA reads TGTGCCAGCAGCCCTCGGACAAGCAATGAGCAGTTCTTC.

CDR3 in DNA: TGTGCCAGCAGCTTAGGGACTGAAGCTTTCTTT. This sequence encodes CASSLGTEAFF. The V and J genes are TRBV7-6 and TRBJ1-1; D is undetermined. Trimming removed 1 base from V and 5 bases from J, with 2 bases in between. The CDR3 loop spans 11 amino acids. Germline lookup yields CDR1 SGHVS and CDR2 FNYEAQ.

The chain employs TRBV5-4 and TRBJ2-3, with 13 bases lining up with TRBD2. The length of the CDR3 is 16 residues. After removal of 4 bases from V and 1 base from J, the junction contained 3 bases not matched to a gene. Germline V lookup: CDR1 SGHNT, CDR2 YYREEE (reference sequence). CDR3 coding DNA: TGTGCCAGCAGCCCCGGACTAGCGGGGGGCACAGATACGCAGTATTTT. The encoded protein is CASSPGLAGGTDTQYF.

This chain links TRBV4-2 with TRBJ2-7; D perhaps matches TRBD1 (7 bases). The CDR3 sequence is 17 residues long. Trimming took off 2 bases at V and 6 bases at J, with 23 bases between the two ends. CDR1 and CDR2 from the germline V gene are LGHNA and YNFKEQ. The CDR3 sequence: CASSQTGRGVKVLEQYF. In nucleotides, the CDR3 is TGTGCCAGCAGCCAAACTGGCAGGGGGGTGAAGGTTCTCGAGCAGTACTTC.

V gene TRBV7-2 combines with J gene TRBJ1-1; TRBD1 matches at 8 bases. Unmatched junction bases numbered 11, after V lost 5 bases and J lost 6 bases. Germline assignment: CDR1 SGHTA and CDR2 FQGNSA. This CDR3 spans 15 amino acids. Here the CDR3 reads CASSLRQGSYAEAFF. In DNA form, the CDR3 reads TGTGCCAGCAGCCTAAGACAGGGGTCTTACGCTGAAGCTTTCTTT.

CDR3 sequence: CASSQRSGGETDTQYF. The CDR3 DNA is TGTGCCAGCAGCCAGAGGAGCGGGGGGGAAACAGATACGCAGTATTTT. The chain couples TRBV4-2 to TRBJ2-3, with 10 bases identical to TRBD2. The CDR3 contains 16 residues. Germline CDR1 reads LGHNA; CDR2 reads YNFKEQ. J lost 3 bases, V lost 3 bases, and 6 bases had no gene match.

J is TRBJ2-7 and V is TRBV5-8; D might be TRBD1 (6 bases). The CDR3 covers 14 residues. Trimming cost V 0 bases and J 2 bases, with 9 bases left between them. Germline CDR1 SGHTS, CDR2 YDEGEE. Here the CDR3 reads CASSLGGRPYEQYF. DNA of the CDR3: TGTGCCAGCAGCTTGGGGGGGCGCCCCTACGAGCAGTACTTC. The full variable domain, its missing parts supplied by reference TRBV5-8 and TRBJ2-7, is EAGVTQSPTHLIKTRGQQATLRCSPISGHTSVYWYQQALGLGLQFLLWYDEGEERNRGNFPPRFSGRQFPNYSSELNVNALELEDSALYLCASSLGGRPYEQYFGPGTRLTVT.

The chain combines TRBV27 with TRBJ2-3; 15 positions agree with TRBD2. Trimming removed 5 bases from V and 7 bases from J; junction bases left unmatched: 7. The CDR3 runs 16 residues. CDR1 and CDR2 from the germline V gene are MNHEY and SMNVEV (reference sequence). The CDR3 bases are TGTGCCAGCAGTACTCGGACTAGCGGGGGGGAATATACGCAGTATTTT. Its protein product is CASSTRTSGGEYTQYF.

The rearrangement uses TRBV7-3 and TRBJ2-3; D possibly corresponds to TRBD2 (5 bases). Germline values: CDR1 SGHTA, CDR2 FQGTGA. V shed 1 base and J shed 4 bases, with 6 bases lying between them. The CDR3 is 13 residues long. The CDR3, as DNA: TGTGCCAGCAGCTTAAGAGGGTCAGATACGCAGTATTTT. Translating gives CASSLRGSDTQYF.